This T cell receptor beta chain was identified in a study of blood T cells in healthy people across ages. A second roughly 6 to 12 cycle PCR used barcoded and J-beta primers. One entry per CDR3 protein, called by TCRdb with MiXCR from the 5' RACE reads. The table lists some 890,000 distinct CDR3 sequences, about 28% of them singletons. This clonotype came up once. The same sample was also studied in work on T cells of mothers and their children. That work adds: Five or six children and their three healthy Caucasian mothers were the donors. Over 8 million reads per mother and about 3 million per child were obtained.

The sequencing sample was made of blood. This receptor was identified in a middle-aged woman in good health.

CDR3 DNA: TGCGCCAGCAGCACCTGGACAGGGGGGAGCACAGATACGCAGTATTTT. This translates into CASSTWTGGSTDTQYF. This chain uses TRBV5-1 with TRBJ2-3; 10 bases are shared with TRBD1. V dropped 4 bases and J dropped 0; count of bases not matched to a gene: 5. Per the germline V gene, CDR1 is SGHRS and CDR2 is YFSETQ. The CDR3 is 16 amino acids.